These 16 T cell receptor beta chains were sequenced from one sample in a study of graft-versus-host responses after intestinal transplantation. Clones were sequenced by immunoSEQ multiplex PCR, and TCRdb holds only the in-frame ones, with some missing. The table lists 6,500 to 7,500 clones, roughly 24% of them singletons. The sample in question was alloreactive CD4+ T cells from a mixed lymphocyte reaction culture, obtained before transplantation. The subset denotes: CFSE-low proliferating T cells sorted from roughly 6-day pre-transplant mixed lymphocyte reaction (GvH or HvG direction). All receptors come from a human patient who was an organ donor for intestinal transplantation.

This rearrangement joins TRBV11-2 to TRBJ2-7; 12 bases match TRBD2. Losses at the gene ends were 1 base for V and 7 bases for J; bases not matched to a gene: 5. Germline V gene sequence: CDR1 SGHAT, CDR2 FQNNGV. The CDR3 totals 15 residues. The CDR3 region has the DNA TGTGCCAGCAGCTTAGCACTAGCGGGAGGAGGGGAGCAGTACTTC. This sequence encodes CASSLALAGGGEQYF. Full variable domain (outside the CDR3, taken from reference TRBV11-2 and TRBJ2-7): EAGVAQSPRYKIIEKRQSVAFWCNPISGHATLYWYQQILGQGPKLLIQFQNNGVVDDSQLPKDRFSAERLKGVDSTLKIQPAKLEDSAVYLCASSLALAGGGEQYFGPGTRLTVT.

The CDR3 region is CASSRGLFYEQYF. The CDR3 nucleotides are TGTGCCAGCAGTCGCGGACTATTCTACGAGCAGTACTTC. The chain carries TRBV21-1 and TRBJ2-7; the table's D call, TRBD2, was not checked against the DNA. TRBV21-1 is a pseudogene. The CDR3 spans 13 residues.

This clone occurred a few times. The same CDR3 can be traced to other DNA sequences in this sample. The chain recombines TRBV11-2 with TRBJ2-3; D is ambiguous. Trimming took off 1 base at V and 6 bases at J, with 11 bases between the two ends. The CDR3 has 14 residues. Per the germline V gene, CDR1 is SGHAT and CDR2 is FQNNGV. CDR3 DNA: TGTGCCAGCAGCTTAGCGGGTTTAACGGATACGCAGTATTTT. It translates to CASSLAGLTDTQYF.

The chain employs TRBV25-1 and TRBJ1-2, with 8 bases that match TRBD1. V lost 4 bases, J lost 5 bases, and 6 bases stayed unmatched. The germline gives CDR1 MGHDK, CDR2 SYGVNS. The length of the CDR3 is 14 residues. In nucleotides, the CDR3 is TGTGCCAGCAGTGTGACAGGGGCTCTATATGGCTACACCTTC. It specifies CASSVTGALYGYTF.

A word on this clone: A much larger clone differs from this one at a single base, so this may be a read error. This chain joins TRBV29-1 and TRBJ2-7; D not certain. This CDR3 has 12 amino acids. Germline CDR1 reads SQVTM; CDR2 reads ANQGSEA. CDR3 residues: CSVEDPGYEQHF. DNA for the CDR3: TGCAGCGTTGAAGATCCCGGTTACGAGCAGCACTTC.

This chain's CDR3 is CASRAQGYNEQFF. As DNA, the CDR3 is TGTGCCAGCAGAGCACAGGGATACAATGAGCAGTTCTTC. J is TRBJ2-1 and V is TRBV6-5; tentatively, D is TRBD1 (6 bases). Per the germline V gene, CDR1 is MNHEY and CDR2 is SVGAGI. This CDR3 is built from 13 residues. The V end was cut by 6 bases, the J end by 4 bases, with 10 bases between.

This clone is classed as medium-sized. The J gene is TRBJ2-1, the V gene TRBV28, with TRBD1 matching 9 bases. The trim removed 6 bases at V and 5 bases at J, leaving 14 bases unmatched. The CDR3 has 17 amino acids. CDR1 and CDR2 (germline): MDHEN, SYDVKM. Written as DNA, the CDR3 is TGTGCCAGCAGATCCGGGACAGGGTTCCCCCTCGACAATGAGCAGTTCTTC. Translated: CASRSGTGFPLDNEQFF.

This clone was seen only once. The J gene is TRBJ2-7, the V gene TRBV27, with D possibly being TRBD2 (5 bases). The CDR3 runs to 14 residues. Germline loops: CDR1 MNHEY, CDR2 SMNVEV (reference sequence). Trimming left V 5 bases short and J 0 bases short, with 11 bases between. The CDR3 sequence: CASSERVSSYEQYF. The CDR3 DNA reads as TGTGCCAGCAGTGAGAGGGTCAGCTCCTACGAGCAGTACTTC.

The chain recombines TRBV19 with TRBJ1-1, with 9 bases fitting TRBD1. This CDR3 has 15 amino acids. Germline V gene sequence: CDR1 LNHDA, CDR2 SQIVND (reference sequence). V trimming: 5 bases; J trimming: 4 bases; junction bases outside the gene matches: 8. The CDR3, as DNA: TGTGCCAGTAGTCTACAGGGGGCGCGGGGCACTGAAGCTTTCTTT. Translating it yields CASSLQGARGTEAFF. The full variable domain, with the rest looked up from reference TRBV19 and TRBJ1-1, is DGGITQSPKYLFRKEGQNVTLSCEQNLNHDAMYWYRQDPGQGLRLIYYSQIVNDFQKGDIAEGYSVSREKKESFPLTVTSAQKNPTAFYLCASSLQGARGTEAFFGQGTRLTVV.

This clone was seen a few times. The genes are TRBV7-8 and TRBJ2-1, with D uncertain. From germline, CDR1 is SGHVS and CDR2 FQNEAQ. Trimming took off 7 bases at V and 6 bases at J, with 7 bases between the two ends. The length of the CDR3 is 11 residues. The CDR3 loop is CASTSLNEQFF. DNA of the CDR3: TGTGCCAGCACTTCCCTCAATGAGCAGTTCTTC.

V usage is TRBV2 and J usage is TRBJ2-1, with 8 bases identical to TRBD1. There are 13 residues in the CDR3. Germline trimming cut 6 bases from V and 4 bases from J; bases unmatched to any gene: 2. Germline values: CDR1 SNHLY, CDR2 FYNNEI. The CDR3 reads CASRWTGYNEQFF. The CDR3 DNA sequence: TGTGCCAGCAGATGGACAGGGTACAATGAGCAGTTCTTC.

This rearrangement joins TRBV7-9 to TRBJ2-7; D unresolved. V was trimmed by 5 bases and J by 5 bases, leaving 13 bases between them. The CDR3 length is 13 residues. CDR1 and CDR2 (germline): SEHNR, FQNEAQ (reference sequence). CDR3 DNA: TGTGCCAGCAGCCAAGATTGGGTGGACGAGCAGTACTTC. Residues: CASSQDWVDEQYF.

This clone was found a few times. The chain couples TRBV6-6 to TRBJ1-1; D remains unclear. The CDR3 is 13 amino acids. V lost 6 bases and J lost 0, with 8 bases in between. Germline values: CDR1 MNHNY, CDR2 SVGAGI (reference sequence). CDR3 coding DNA: TGTGCCAGCAGGGTGGTGGTGAACACTGAAGCTTTCTTT. It encodes CASRVVVNTEAFF.

Sample share makes this clone large. This chain connects TRBV18 to TRBJ1-3, with TRBD1 as a possible D gene (6 bases). CDR3 size: 17 residues. Germline lookup yields CDR1 KGHSH and CDR2 LQKENI. The V gene lost 3 bases and the J gene lost 0 bases, with 15 bases spanning the gap. Here the CDR3 reads CASSPLSTGTSGNTIYF. The CDR3 DNA is TGTGCCAGCTCACCCCTGTCGACAGGCACCTCTGGAAACACCATATATTTT.

This clone was counted only a few times. The DNA of the CDR3 is TGTGCCAGCAGCAGCCGGGACAGGTTCTCCTACGAGCAGTACTTC. Protein product: CASSSRDRFSYEQYF. This sequence joins TRBV5-6 and TRBJ2-7; 8 bases line up with TRBD1. This CDR3 has 15 amino acids. The germline CDR1 and CDR2 sequences are SGHDT and YYEEEE. After removal of 4 bases from V and 0 bases from J, the junction contained 6 bases not matched to a gene.

This clone was observed a few times. CDR3 sequence: CASSPVGRSSYEQYF. The CDR3 DNA is TGTGCCAGCAGCCCGGTAGGGCGGTCCTCCTACGAGCAGTACTTC. V usage is TRBV5-8 and J usage is TRBJ2-7; no clear D. V was trimmed by 4 bases and J by 0 bases, leaving 14 bases between them. The germline V gene has CDR1 SGHTS and CDR2 YDEGEE. This CDR3 comprises 15 residues. Looking up the rest from reference TRBV5-8 and TRBJ2-7 gives the full variable domain: EAGVTQSPTHLIKTRGQQATLRCSPISGHTSVYWYQQALGLGLQFLLWYDEGEERNRGNFPPRFSGRQFPNYSSELNVNALELEDSALYLCASSPVGRSSYEQYFGPGTRLTVT.